This T cell receptor (beta chain) was identified in a study of Graves' ophthalmopathy and Graves' hyperthyroidism. Background on the study: Peripheral blood was collected at initial diagnosis, before any treatment. Study outcomes and limitations: Most thyroid-expanded clonotypes exceeding 0.001 frequency were also found in blood.

RNA transcripts served as template for amplifying TCR beta CDR3 sequences. The first-round RT-PCR employed HTBI primers together with the Qiagen OneStep RT-PCR kit. A multiplex PCR was then performed as the second round. Using its own MiXCR run on the multiplex PCR reads, TCRdb lists one record per CDR3 protein. The sample consists of 650,000 to 900,000 distinct CDR3 sequences, 40% of them appearing once. There are 13 residues in the CDR3. Trimming stripped 6 bases from V and 2 bases from J, with 10 bases between. The germline V gene has CDR1 SGHTA and CDR2 FQGNSA. Ophthalmopathy in the donors was of moderate-to-severe activity, with CAS ≥3, NOSPECS ≥4 and duration under 3 months. Thyroid ultrasound, orbital computed tomography, TRAb, serum thyroxine and clinical symptoms formed the basis of diagnosis. The sample holds many counts of this clonotype. As yet, its antigen is unknown.

Sequencing was carried out using peripheral blood. This clonotype was sampled from an adult man with Graves' ophthalmopathy. The rearrangement links TRBV7-2 to TRBJ2-5; D may be TRBD1 or TRBD2 (5 bases each). The chain's CDR3 is CASRLGTQETQYF. CDR3 DNA: TGTGCCAGCAGACTCGGGACGCAAGAGACCCAGTACTTC. Together with reference TRBV7-2 and TRBJ2-5, the CDR3 gives the full variable domain: GAGVSQSPSNKVTEKGKDVELRCDPISGHTALYWYRQSLGQGLEFLIYFQGNSAPDKSGLPSDRFSAERTGGSVSTLTIQRTQQEDSAVYLCASRLGTQETQYFGPGTRLLVL.